These 24 T cell receptor beta chains came from one sample sequenced in a study of T-cell reconstitution after alpha-beta-depleted transplantation in children (dated by TCRdb to 2016 to 2017). This specimen's treatment or condition label, per the study, means: allogeneic hematopoietic cell transplantation with graft depleted of TCRalphabeta T cells and CD19 B cells. Library preparation was by PCR. The instrument given in TCRdb is Illumina HiSeq 2500. Molecular barcoding was employed in the preparation of TCR libraries, with unique molecular identifiers being used to normalize TCRbeta repertoire quantification. TCRdb trimmed the raw reads at Q25, called clones with MiXCR and kept productive beta chains. Rows matching on CDR3 protein sequence are summarized as one entry with the most common DNA and genes. For this sample the table gives about 980,000 distinct CDR3 sequences, of which 25% to 30% were detected only once. The ten largest clones capture roughly 30% of the sample.

The material sequenced was PBMCs, mostly from graft donor cells, taken 360 days after TCRalphabeta/CD19-depleted stem cell transplant. These receptors originate from a boy in the first two years of life who had a stem cell transplant for SCID, so the T cells may come from the graft donor.

The rearrangement joins TRBV29-1 to TRBJ1-1, with TRBD1 matching 7 bases. The length of the CDR3 is 13 residues. V lost 6 bases and J lost 1; bases outside the gene matches: 5. The germline V gene has CDR1 SQVTM and CDR2 ANQGSEA. The CDR3 sequence: CSVLTGTNTEAFF. CDR3 bases: TGCAGCGTACTGACAGGGACGAACACTGAAGCTTTCTTT.

The chain has TRBV12-3 or TRBV12-4 and TRBJ2-5, with D unclear. V lost 3 bases and J 2 bases, leaving 7 bases between the germline ends. This CDR3 contains 13 residues. Written as DNA, the CDR3 is TGTGCCAGCAGTTTTGCCCAGCAAGAGACCCAGTACTTC. Translating it yields CASSFAQQETQYF.

The rearrangement joins TRBV6-2 or TRBV6-3 to TRBJ2-1, with TRBD1 matching 10 bases. CDR3 length: 15 residues. The ends lost 6 bases at V and 7 bases at J; junction bases unmatched: 9. CDR1 is MNHEY and CDR2 is SVGEGT in the germline V gene. The CDR3, as DNA: TGTGCCAGCAGATTCAGACAGGGGGCCTGGAATGAGCAGTTCTTC. Translation: CASRFRQGAWNEQFF.

This clonotype was detected only once. This sequence joins TRBV20-1 and TRBJ1-1; a weak D match, TRBD1 (5 bases). This CDR3 has 15 amino acids. Deletions cut 6 bases from V and 0 bases from J, with 17 bases between. Germline V gene data show CDR1 as DFQATT and CDR2 as SNEGSKA (reference sequence). CDR3 residues: CSAKSDSLLNTEAFF. CDR3 sequence (DNA): TGCAGTGCCAAGAGCGACAGCTTATTGAACACTGAAGCTTTCTTT.

V gene TRBV5-1 combines with J gene TRBJ2-1; no reliable D call. The CDR3 sequence is 15 residues long. CDR1 and CDR2 (germline): SGHRS, YFSETQ. V shed 0 bases and J shed 1 base, with 8 bases lying between them. The CDR3 coding sequence is TGCGCCAGCAGCTTGGAGGGATTTTCCTACAATGAGCAGTTCTTC. Its translation: CASSLEGFSYNEQFF. The variable domain in full, completed from reference TRBV5-1 and TRBJ2-1, reads KAGVTQTPRYLIKTRGQQVTLSCSPISGHRSVSWYQQTPGQGLQFLFEYFSETQRNKGNFPGRFSGRQFSNSRSEMNVSTLELGDSALYLCASSLEGFSYNEQFFGPGTRLTVL.

The chain combines TRBV7-9 with TRBJ2-3, with 10 positions matching TRBD1. V lost 5 bases to trimming and J lost 8 bases; unmatched junction nucleotides: 4. The CDR3 totals 13 residues. Germline lookup yields CDR1 SEHNR and CDR2 FQNEAQ (reference sequence). CDR3 loop: CASSRTGGTTQYF. The DNA of the CDR3 is TGTGCCAGCAGCCGGACAGGGGGGACTACGCAGTATTTT. The full variable domain, with the rest looked up from reference TRBV7-9 and TRBJ2-3, is DTGVSQNPRHKITKRGQNVTFRCDPISEHNRLYWYRQTLGQGPEFLTYFQNEAQLEKSRLLSDRFSAERPKGSFSTLEIQRTEQGDSAMYLCASSRTGGTTQYFGPGTRLTVL.

V and J are TRBV7-2 and TRBJ2-3; no clear D. The germline V gene encodes CDR1 SGHTA and CDR2 FQGNSA. V lost 4 bases to trimming and J lost 3 bases, with 14 bases between them. This CDR3 is built from 15 residues. The CDR3 loop reads CASSSTKIRTDTQYF. The CDR3 DNA reads TGTGCCAGCAGCTCTACCAAGATTCGGACAGATACGCAGTATTTT.

There are a few counts of this clonotype. The chain recombines TRBV10-3 with TRBJ2-1; 10 positions match TRBD2. J gave up 8 bases and V 0 bases, and 7 bases lay outside the gene matches. Germline CDR1 and CDR2: ENHRY and SYGVKD. This CDR3 has 16 amino acids. This CDR3 is CAISESGSSGGYEQFF. In DNA form, the CDR3 reads TGTGCCATCAGTGAGTCGGGGTCTAGCGGGGGTTATGAGCAGTTCTTC.

The chain joins TRBV10-2 to TRBJ2-5, with D perhaps matching TRBD1 (6 bases). Trimming took 0 bases from V and 7 from J, leaving 12 bases between them. CDR3 length: 14 residues. In germline, CDR1 is WSHSY, CDR2 SAAADI. CDR3 in amino acids: CASSESDTRGTQYF. CDR3 DNA sequence: TGCGCCAGCAGTGAGTCAGATACCAGGGGGACCCAGTACTTC.

The chain recombines TRBV10-3 with TRBJ2-2, with 7 nucleotides matching TRBD2. The germline V gene has CDR1 ENHRY and CDR2 SYGVKD. The CDR3 loop spans 18 amino acids. V gave up 4 bases and J gave up 4 bases; unmatched junction bases: 15. CDR3 coding DNA: TGTGCCATCAGTGGGGGCCCCTGGGGACTACAGAGCACCGGGGAGCTGTTTTTT. It yields the protein CAISGGPWGLQSTGELFF.

This chain links TRBV5-1 with TRBJ2-1; TRBD2 matches at 12 bases. V shed 3 bases and J 6 bases; nucleotides not matched to a gene: 16. Germline V gene lookup returns CDR1 SGHRS and CDR2 YFSETQ. The CDR3 spans 19 residues. The CDR3 here is CASSWGMRTSGANFNEQFF. The DNA for the CDR3 is TGCGCCAGCAGCTGGGGTATGAGGACTAGCGGGGCCAATTTCAATGAGCAGTTCTTC.

This clonotype has ten or more counts. V is TRBV9 and J is TRBJ2-1; D is uncertain. With 5 bases removed from V and 0 bases from J, the gap between germline ends came to 9 bases. Germline CDR1 reads SGDLS; CDR2 reads YYNGEE. This CDR3 contains 14 residues. DNA for the CDR3: TGTGCCAGCAGAGGCGCGAGCTCCTACAATGAGCAGTTCTTC. Protein product: CASRGASSYNEQFF.

The chain recombines TRBV7-8 with TRBJ2-2; D ambiguous. V was clipped by 1 base and J by 1 base, with 7 bases between them. This CDR3 region has 15 residues. Looked up from germline, CDR1 is SGHVS and CDR2 is FQNEAQ. The CDR3 bases are TGTGCCAGCAGCTTAGATCTTCGGAACACCGGGGAGCTGTTTTTT. Residues: CASSLDLRNTGELFF.

This chain uses TRBV3-1 with TRBJ2-5; D might be TRBD1 (6 bases). Trimming took off 3 bases at V and 4 bases at J, with 15 bases between the two ends. This CDR3 is built from 15 residues. Germline V lookup: CDR1 LGHDT, CDR2 YNNKEL (reference sequence). The CDR3 DNA reads TGTGCCAGCAGCCACCCGACAGGTTCCGGAGAGACCCAGTACTTC. Translation: CASSHPTGSGETQYF.

The V call is TRBV29-1, the J call TRBJ2-3; D is uncertain. The CDR3 has 15 amino acids. V lost 4 bases and J lost 2, with 16 bases in between. CDR1 SQVTM and CDR2 ANQGSEA come from the germline V gene. DNA for the CDR3: TGCAGCGTTGTGGTTGGCAGTCAAATCACAGATACGCAGTATTTT. This sequence encodes CSVVVGSQITDTQYF.

The chain joins TRBV20-1 to TRBJ2-7; D not certain. The germline gives CDR1 DFQATT, CDR2 SNEGSKA (reference sequence). V was shortened by 3 bases and J by 2 bases, with 14 bases between the two germline ends. The CDR3 is 14 residues long. The CDR3 here is CSARALGRPYEQYF. CDR3 nucleotides: TGCAGTGCTAGGGCCCTCGGCCGACCCTACGAGCAGTACTTC.

This clonotype was counted between two and nine times. V gene TRBV24-1 combines with J gene TRBJ2-1; no clear D. Germline lookup yields CDR1 KGHDR and CDR2 SFDVKD. The V end lost 5 bases, the J end lost 6 bases, and 16 bases lay between the germline ends. This CDR3 region has 15 residues. The CDR3 sequence: CATSAGRSVVNEQFF. The CDR3 DNA reads TGTGCCACCAGTGCTGGTCGATCGGTGGTCAATGAGCAGTTCTTC.

This chain connects TRBV9 to TRBJ2-3; TRBD2 matches at 10 bases. With V trimmed by 0 bases and J by 4 bases, 5 bases remained unmatched. The CDR3 extends over 16 amino acids. Germline assignment: CDR1 SGDLS and CDR2 YYNGEE. The CDR3 loop reads CASSVGGTSAADTQYF. In DNA form, the CDR3 reads TGTGCCAGCAGCGTAGGTGGGACTAGCGCCGCAGATACGCAGTATTTT.

This chain uses TRBV4-1 with TRBJ2-2; D may be TRBD2 (5 bases). Germline assignment: CDR1 MGHRA and CDR2 YSYEKL. There are 16 residues in the CDR3. Trimming removed 3 bases from V and 8 bases from J, with 19 bases in between. The CDR3 spells CASSQSDSRFTGELFF. In DNA, the CDR3 is TGCGCCAGCAGCCAGTCGGACTCCCGTTTTACAGGGGAGCTGTTTTTT.

The CDR3 DNA reads TGTGCCAGCAGCTTTTCGGGTGGGGACTCTGGAAACACCATATATTTT. This codes for CASSFSGGDSGNTIYF. The chain recombines TRBV7-6 with TRBJ1-3; no clear D gene. Trimming took off 3 bases at V and 0 bases at J, with 12 bases between the two ends. The V gene's germline CDR1 is SGHVS and CDR2 FNYEAQ. This CDR3 comprises 16 residues.

This clonotype has ten or more counts. The gene calls are TRBV9 and TRBJ2-1; 7 positions match TRBD2. Germline V gene lookup returns CDR1 SGDLS and CDR2 YYNGEE. The CDR3 length is 17 residues. J lost 6 bases, V lost 0 bases, and 12 bases had no gene match. CDR3 region: CASSVEAGWGGVNEQFF. The CDR3 region has the DNA TGTGCCAGCAGCGTAGAGGCGGGATGGGGAGGGGTCAATGAGCAGTTCTTC.

This clonotype was counted a few times. V and J are TRBV3-1 and TRBJ1-1; TRBD1 aligns across 7 bases. The CDR3 is 17 residues long. Germline V gene sequence: CDR1 LGHDT, CDR2 YNNKEL (reference sequence). V shed 4 bases, J shed 1 base, and the junction held 12 bases outside the gene matches. CDR3 sequence reads: CASSRDPGQQKNTEAFF. The CDR3 bases are TGTGCCAGCAGCCGGGACCCGGGACAGCAGAAGAACACTGAAGCTTTCTTT.

A few counts support this clonotype. DNA of the CDR3: TGTGCCAGCAGCCTACAGGGGGCGTTCTCCTACGAGCAGTACTTC. It yields the protein CASSLQGAFSYEQYF. The chain is built from TRBV5-6 and TRBJ2-7; 9 bases match TRBD1. Trimming took 4 bases from V and 0 from J; bases not matched to a gene: 5. This CDR3 has 15 residues. Germline assignment: CDR1 SGHDT and CDR2 YYEEEE.

The table lists this clonotype with a few counts. V gene TRBV4-1 combines with J gene TRBJ1-2; 7 bases agree with TRBD1. Germline V gene data show CDR1 as MGHRA and CDR2 as YSYEKL. The CDR3 is 17 residues long. V gave up 4 bases and J gave up 0 bases; unmatched junction bases: 11. CDR3 coding DNA: TGCGCCAGCAGCCGAAATCGGGACAGTACATCTAACTATGGCTACACCTTC. Translated, it gives CASSRNRDSTSNYGYTF.